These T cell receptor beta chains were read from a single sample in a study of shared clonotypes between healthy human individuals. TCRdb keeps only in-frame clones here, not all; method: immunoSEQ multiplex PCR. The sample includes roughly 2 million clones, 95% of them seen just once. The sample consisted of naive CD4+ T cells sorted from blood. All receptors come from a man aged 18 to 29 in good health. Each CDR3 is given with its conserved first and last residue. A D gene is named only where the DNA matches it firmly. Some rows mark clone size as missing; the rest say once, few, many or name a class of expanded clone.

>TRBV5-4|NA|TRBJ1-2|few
CASSLDRNYGYTF
TGTGCCAGCAGCTTGGACAGGAACTATGGCTACACCTTC
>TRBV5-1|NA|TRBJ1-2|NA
CASSLVGLGYGYTF
TGCGCCAGCAGCTTGGTTGGTCTGGGCTATGGCTACACCTTC
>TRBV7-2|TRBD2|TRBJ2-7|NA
CASSLARLAGWDEQYF
TGTGCCAGCAGCTTAGCCCGACTAGCGGGATGGGACGAGCAGTACTTC
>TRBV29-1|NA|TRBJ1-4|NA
CSVRLLEKLFF
TGCAGCGTTCGACTACTGGAAAAACTGTTTTTT
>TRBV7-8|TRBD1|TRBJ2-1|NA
CASSLRPGLQGTSAEQFF
TGTGCCAGCAGCTTAAGGCCGGGTCTACAGGGGACGTCAGCTGAGCAGTTCTTC
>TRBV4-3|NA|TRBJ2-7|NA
CASSNRAGIPYEQYF
TGCGCCAGCAGCAACAGAGCAGGGATCCCCTACGAGCAGTACTTC
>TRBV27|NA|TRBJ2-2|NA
CASSLIAVTGELFF
TGTGCCAGCAGTTTAATAGCGGTAACCGGGGAGCTGTTTTTT
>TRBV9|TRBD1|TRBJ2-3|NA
CASSPALDRGYTDTQYF
TGTGCCAGCAGCCCAGCCTTGGACAGGGGATACACAGATACGCAGTATTTT
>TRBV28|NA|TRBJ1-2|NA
CASSRDLGDGYTF
TGTGCCAGCAGTCGGGACCTCGGGGATGGCTACACCTTC
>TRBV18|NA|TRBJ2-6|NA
CASSPPAGANVLTF
TGTGCCAGCTCACCACCAGCTGGGGCCAACGTCCTGACTTTC
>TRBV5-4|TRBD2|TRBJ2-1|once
CASSKTSGIYNEQFF
TGTGCCAGCAGCAAGACTAGCGGGATCTACAATGAGCAGTTCTTC
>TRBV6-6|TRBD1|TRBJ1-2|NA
CASNRQGRANYGYTF
TGTGCCAGCAACCGACAGGGAAGAGCTAACTATGGCTACACCTTC
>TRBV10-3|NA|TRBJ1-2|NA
CAISPGAGDGYTF
TGTGCCATCAGTCCTGGGGCAGGGGACGGCTACACCTTC
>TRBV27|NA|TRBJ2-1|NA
CASRLSESPRLNEQFF
TGTGCCAGCAGACTTTCGGAGTCCCCCAGGCTTAATGAGCAGTTCTTC
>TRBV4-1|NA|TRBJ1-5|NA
CASSQEPEVGNQPQHF
TGCGCCAGCAGCCAAGAACCGGAGGTGGGGAATCAGCCCCAGCATTTT
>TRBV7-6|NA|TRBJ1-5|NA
CASSLGTAPDSNQPQHF
TGTGCCAGCAGCTTAGGGACAGCACCAGATAGCAATCAGCCCCAGCATTTT
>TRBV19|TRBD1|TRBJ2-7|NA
CASGDRVGEQYF
TGTGCCAGCGGGGACAGGGTGGGCGAGCAGTACTTC
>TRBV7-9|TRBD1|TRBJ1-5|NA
CASSGTANSNQPQHF
TGTGCCAGCAGCGGGACAGCTAATAGCAATCAGCCCCAGCATTTT
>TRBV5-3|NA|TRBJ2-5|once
CARSRSSLAAEKAQYF
TGTGCCAGAAGCAGATCATCTCTCGCGGCCGAAAAGGCCCAGTACTTC
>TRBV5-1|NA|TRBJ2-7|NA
CASSLGPPVNYEQYF
TGCGCCAGCAGCTTGGGTCCCCCGGTAAACTACGAGCAGTACTTC
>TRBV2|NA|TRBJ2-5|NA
CASSGRQAQETQYF
TGTGCCAGCAGTGGGAGACAGGCTCAAGAGACCCAGTACTTC
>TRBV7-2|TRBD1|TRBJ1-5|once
CASSSNRGPNQPQHF
TGTGCCAGCAGCTCGAACAGGGGCCCCAATCAGCCCCAGCATTTT
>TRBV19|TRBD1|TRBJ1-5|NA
CASSIRDRGGGNQPQHF
TGTGCCAGTAGTATCAGGGACAGGGGAGGCGGCAATCAGCCCCAGCATTTT
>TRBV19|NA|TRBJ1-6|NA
CASSISGARGDIHF
TGTGCCAGTAGTATCTCAGGGGCCCGTGGGGATATCCACTTT
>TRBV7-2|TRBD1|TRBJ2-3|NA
CASSSTGADTQYF
TGTGCCAGCAGCTCGACAGGGGCAGATACGCAGTATTTT
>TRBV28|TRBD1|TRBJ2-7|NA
CASSFAGGKYEQYF
TGTGCCAGCAGTTTTGCAGGGGGCAAGTACGAGCAGTACTTC
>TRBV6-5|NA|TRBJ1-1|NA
CASSLDTPGTEAFF
TGTGCCAGCAGTCTGGACACACCGGGAACTGAAGCTTTCTTT
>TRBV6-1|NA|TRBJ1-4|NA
CASSEADGPMGQLFF
TGTGCCAGCAGTGAAGCGGACGGGCCCATGGGTCAACTGTTTTTT
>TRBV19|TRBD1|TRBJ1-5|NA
CASSIVMTGFQPQHF
TGTGCCAGTAGTATCGTAATGACAGGGTTTCAGCCCCAGCATTTT
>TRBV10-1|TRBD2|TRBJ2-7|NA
CASSDRGLAGSAYEQYF
TGCGCCAGCAGTGACCGGGGACTAGCGGGCTCTGCCTACGAGCAGTACTTC
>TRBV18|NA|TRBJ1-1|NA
CASSKWAGANTEAFF
TGTGCCAGCTCAAAATGGGCAGGGGCGAACACTGAAGCTTTCTTT
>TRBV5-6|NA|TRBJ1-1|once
CASSLAGAGTEAFF
TGTGCCAGCAGCTTGGCAGGGGCGGGCACTGAAGCTTTCTTT
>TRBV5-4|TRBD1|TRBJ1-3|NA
CASSQGGDGNTIYF
TGTGCCAGCAGTCAAGGGGGCGATGGAAACACCATATATTTT